These T cell receptor beta chains were read from a single sample in a study of blood T cell repertoires in COVID-19. The table came from immunoSEQ multiplex PCR; TCRdb's copy has only in-frame clones and leaves some out. Here the sample spans approximately 240,000 clones, around 88% being singletons. The sample was peripheral blood. The origin of the receptors is a woman in her twenties or thirties who had recovered from COVID-19. The CDR3 runs from the conserved cysteine through the conserved F or W. The order of the fields is clone size, V gene, J gene, D gene, CDR3 protein, CDR3 DNA. A D gene is named only where the DNA matches it firmly. Rows may omit the clone size; those that give it use once, few, many or a size class.

clone size: NA; V gene: TRBV4-2; J gene: TRBJ2-5; D gene: NA; CDR3 protein: CASSRVVGSLQETQYF; CDR3 DNA: TGTGCCAGCAGCCGAGTCGTGGGGAGCCTCCAAGAGACCCAGTACTTC
clone size: NA; V gene: TRBV27; J gene: TRBJ2-3; D gene: TRBD2; CDR3 protein: CASSSKRGTSTDTQYF; CDR3 DNA: TGTGCCAGCAGTTCGAAGCGGGGAACTAGCACAGATACGCAGTATTTT
clone size: few; V gene: TRBV6-2/TRBV6-3; J gene: TRBJ1-4; D gene: NA; CDR3 protein: CASSPGRVDVKLFF; CDR3 DNA: TGTGCCAGCAGCCCTGGCAGGGTGGATGTAAAACTGTTTTTT
clone size: NA; V gene: TRBV27; J gene: TRBJ2-3; D gene: NA; CDR3 protein: CASRQTEPSTDTQYF; CDR3 DNA: TGTGCCAGCAGGCAAACCGAGCCCAGCACAGATACGCAGTATTTT
clone size: NA; V gene: TRBV6-1; J gene: TRBJ2-3; D gene: NA; CDR3 protein: CASSEARSGMQYF; CDR3 DNA: TGTGCCAGCAGTGAAGCCAGGAGCGGAATGCAGTATTTT
clone size: many; V gene: TRBV5-1; J gene: TRBJ2-7; D gene: NA; CDR3 protein: CASRLTSLTANEQYF; CDR3 DNA: TGCGCCAGCAGGCTGACTAGTTTAACAGCCAACGAGCAGTACTTC
clone size: NA; V gene: TRBV29-1; J gene: TRBJ1-1; D gene: NA; CDR3 protein: CSVFGGVVGAHTEAFF; CDR3 DNA: TGCAGCGTTTTTGGGGGGGTTGTGGGGGCCCACACTGAAGCTTTCTTT
clone size: NA; V gene: TRBV4-3; J gene: TRBJ1-1; D gene: NA; CDR3 protein: CASSQDSLRVGANTEAFF; CDR3 DNA: TGCGCCAGCAGCCAAGATAGTCTTCGGGTTGGAGCGAACACTGAAGCTTTCTTT
clone size: few; V gene: TRBV4-1; J gene: TRBJ1-5; D gene: NA; CDR3 protein: CASSQHGGGLQPQHF; CDR3 DNA: TGCGCCAGCAGCCAACATGGGGGGGGCCTTCAGCCCCAGCATTTT
clone size: NA; V gene: TRBV10-3; J gene: TRBJ2-1; D gene: NA; CDR3 protein: CAISEAQGNYNEQFF; CDR3 DNA: TGTGCCATCAGTGAGGCACAGGGTAACTACAATGAGCAGTTCTTC
clone size: NA; V gene: TRBV9; J gene: TRBJ2-2; D gene: TRBD2; CDR3 protein: CASSPRGGTNTGELFF; CDR3 DNA: TGTGCCAGCAGCCCCCGGGGGGGGACGAACACCGGGGAGCTGTTTTTT
clone size: once; V gene: TRBV7-9; J gene: TRBJ2-3; D gene: TRBD2; CDR3 protein: CASRRLAGTSTDTQYF; CDR3 DNA: TGTGCCAGCAGGCGACTAGCGGGGACAAGCACAGATACGCAGTATTTT
clone size: NA; V gene: TRBV5-1; J gene: TRBJ2-4; D gene: NA; CDR3 protein: CASSYDARLAKNIQYF; CDR3 DNA: TGCGCCAGCAGCTACGACGCGAGGTTAGCCAAAAACATTCAGTACTTC
clone size: NA; V gene: TRBV27; J gene: TRBJ1-1; D gene: NA; CDR3 protein: CASSQFGFADQAFF; CDR3 DNA: TGTGCCAGCAGTCAGTTTGGTTTTGCAGATCAAGCTTTCTTT
clone size: NA; V gene: TRBV21-1; J gene: TRBJ1-6; D gene: NA; CDR3 protein: CASSKGGQLGTYNSPLHF; CDR3 DNA: TGTGCCAGCAGCAAAGGAGGGCAGTTGGGGACTTATAATTCACCCCTCCACTTT